The rows below give T cell receptor beta chains drawn from one sample of a study of T-cell reconstitution after alpha-beta-depleted transplantation in children. TCRdb called the PCR reads again in MiXCR, with one record for every CDR3 protein. The sample has around 490,000 distinct CDR3 sequences; 11% are singletons. The material was PBMCs, mostly from graft donor cells, obtained 180 days after TCRalphabeta/CD19-depleted stem cell transplant. The receptors shown here come from a female patient aged 2 to 10 who had a stem cell transplant for aplastic anemia, so the T cells may come from the graft donor. Each CDR3 is given with its conserved first and last residue. Each record gives: V gene, CDR3 length, J gene, D gene, clone size, CDR3 protein, CDR3 DNA. A D gene is named only where the DNA matches it firmly. Clone size is shown for a subset of rows, as once, few, many or a class of expanded clone.

>TRBV12-3/TRBV12-4|15|TRBJ1-5|NA|few
CASSEGTAGNQPQHF
TGTGCCAGCAGTGAAGGGACGGCCGGGAACCAGCCCCAGCATTTT
>TRBV20-1|12|TRBJ2-7|NA|many
CSASRGYYEQYF
TGCAGTGCTAGCCGGGGGTACTACGAGCAGTACTTC
>TRBV5-1|14|TRBJ1-4|NA|few
CASSWGRSNEKLFF
TGCGCCAGCAGCTGGGGACGTAGTAATGAAAAACTGTTTTTT
>TRBV5-6|15|TRBJ2-6|TRBD1|NA
CASSLGQGRNNVLTF
TGTGCCAGCAGCCTAGGACAGGGACGGAACAACGTCCTGACTTTC
>TRBV10-3|12|TRBJ2-3|NA|NA
CAADGGTDTQYF
TGTGCCGCGGACGGGGGCACAGATACGCAGTATTTT
>TRBV7-8|15|TRBJ1-2|NA|NA
CASSPPGDFSYGYTF
TGTGCCAGCAGCCCGCCCGGGGATTTTTCGTATGGCTACACCTTC
>TRBV27|14|TRBJ2-1|TRBD1|NA
CASSWTGASNEQFF
TGTGCCAGCAGCTGGACAGGGGCCTCCAATGAGCAGTTCTTC
>TRBV3-1|17|TRBJ2-7|TRBD2|few
CASSQAPGLAGADEQYF
TGTGCCAGCAGCCAAGCCCCCGGACTAGCGGGAGCTGACGAGCAGTACTTC
>TRBV20-1|15|TRBJ2-3|NA|NA
CSARVPGSRRDTQYF
TGCAGTGCTAGAGTGCCCGGGAGTAGAAGGGATACGCAGTATTTT
>TRBV5-1|14|TRBJ2-1|NA|many
CASSLEGGVNEQFF
TGCGCCAGCAGCTTGGAGGGCGGGGTAAATGAGCAGTTCTTC
>TRBV7-3|13|TRBJ2-1|TRBD1|NA
CASSFSGGNEQFF
TGTGCCAGCAGCTTTTCAGGGGGTAATGAGCAGTTCTTC
>TRBV7-9|15|TRBJ1-2|NA|NA
CASSPPSYPAHGYTF
TGTGCCAGCAGCCCGCCTTCTTATCCTGCTCATGGCTACACCTTC
>TRBV12-3/TRBV12-4|12|TRBJ2-5|NA|NA
CASSLPPETQYF
TGTGCCAGCAGTCTCCCCCCTGAGACCCAGTACTTC
>TRBV3-1|15|TRBJ2-7|TRBD1|NA
CASSQVRDRFYEQYF
TGTGCCAGCAGCCAAGTCCGGGACAGGTTCTACGAGCAGTACTTC
>TRBV7-3|15|TRBJ2-3|TRBD2|few
CASSSPTSGTDTQYF
TGTGCCAGCAGCTCCCCGACTAGCGGCACAGATACGCAGTATTTT
>TRBV20-1|13|TRBJ2-2|NA|NA
CSARKPGPGELFF
TGCAGTGCTAGAAAGCCCGGACCCGGGGAGCTGTTTTTT
>TRBV7-9|16|TRBJ1-2|NA|NA
CASSLGLPYANYGYTF
TGTGCCAGCAGCTTGGGGTTACCCTACGCTAACTATGGCTACACCTTC
>TRBV10-3|14|TRBJ2-7|NA|few
CAISTGLSGDEQYF
TGTGCCATCTCCACGGGACTGTCCGGGGACGAGCAGTACTTC
>TRBV5-1|17|TRBJ1-6|NA|few
CASSLGQPSSYNSPLHF
TGCGCCAGCAGCCTCGGACAGCCCAGCTCCTATAATTCACCCCTCCACTTT
>TRBV5-1|21|TRBJ2-1|TRBD2|few
CASSLVSGLAGSTQLYNEQFF
TGCGCCAGCAGCTTGGTGTCGGGACTAGCGGGATCAACACAACTTTACAATGAGCAGTTCTTC
>TRBV4-3|16|TRBJ1-6|NA|few
CASSQGGTPANSPLHF
TGCGCCAGCAGCCAAGGGGGCACGCCGGCAAATTCACCCCTCCACTTT
>TRBV4-3|15|TRBJ1-2|NA|NA
CASSHQMGGVRGYTF
TGCGCCAGCAGCCACCAGATGGGGGGGGTTCGAGGCTACACCTTC
>TRBV4-2|15|TRBJ2-7|NA|many
CASSQGALIAYEQYF
TGTGCCAGCAGCCAAGGGGCCCTTATAGCCTACGAGCAGTACTTC
>TRBV25-1|13|TRBJ2-2|NA|few
CASSESPWRELFF
TGTGCCAGCAGTGAATCCCCCTGGCGAGAGCTGTTTTTT
>TRBV7-3|14|TRBJ2-5|NA|NA
CASSLKGSQETQYF
TGTGCCAGCAGCTTAAAGGGCAGCCAAGAGACCCAGTACTTC
>TRBV29-1|14|TRBJ1-2|NA|few
CSVEDRQLPLGYTF
TGCAGCGTTGAAGATAGGCAACTCCCACTGGGCTACACCTTC
>TRBV14|16|TRBJ1-3|NA|NA
CASSSLQGISGNTIYF
TGTGCCAGCAGCTCGCTCCAGGGGATTTCTGGAAACACCATATATTTT
>TRBV11-3|16|TRBJ2-1|NA|NA
CASSLDKRFSYNEQFF
TGTGCCAGCAGCTTAGATAAGAGGTTCTCCTACAATGAGCAGTTCTTC
>TRBV5-8|16|TRBJ2-7|TRBD2|NA
CASSLGLAGVAYEQYF
TGTGCCAGCAGCTTGGGACTAGCGGGAGTCGCCTACGAGCAGTACTTC
>TRBV6-5|19|TRBJ1-1|TRBD1|NA
CASSYSLRDRGARATEAFF
TGTGCCAGCAGTTACTCGCTCCGGGACAGGGGAGCTCGGGCCACTGAAGCTTTCTTT
>TRBV10-3|13|TRBJ1-1|NA|many
CAIAGVMNTEAFF
TGTGCCATCGCCGGGGTCATGAACACTGAAGCTTTCTTT
>TRBV9|15|TRBJ2-1|TRBD2|NA
CASSVQGGIYNEQFF
TGTGCCAGCAGCGTACAGGGAGGGATCTACAATGAGCAGTTCTTC
>TRBV25-1|14|TRBJ2-1|NA|NA
CASSEFRVRNEQFF
TGTGCCAGCAGTGAATTCAGGGTCAGGAATGAGCAGTTCTTC
>TRBV10-3|14|TRBJ2-5|NA|few
CAISLGTLQETQYF
TGTGCCATCAGCCTAGGGACACTCCAAGAGACCCAGTACTTC
>TRBV21-1|15|TRBJ2-2|NA|NA
CARPKETGGTGELFF
TGTGCCCGTCCAAAGGAGACAGGAGGCACCGGGGAGCTGTTTTTT
>TRBV20-1|11|TRBJ1-2|NA|NA
CSARSGYGYTF
TGCAGTGCTAGATCGGGGTATGGCTACACCTTC
>TRBV20-1|16|TRBJ2-3|TRBD2|many
CSASLLAGGPADTQYF
TGCAGTGCTAGTCTCTTAGCGGGAGGGCCAGCAGATACGCAGTATTTT
>TRBV25-1|15|TRBJ1-2|NA|NA
CASSAPDPFPGGYTF
TGTGCCAGCAGTGCTCCGGACCCCTTCCCGGGCGGCTACACCTTC
>TRBV20-1|13|TRBJ2-5|NA|NA
CSVSPGMGETQYF
TGCAGTGTTAGCCCCGGGATGGGGGAGACCCAGTACTTC
>TRBV7-8|12|TRBJ2-7|NA|many
CASSLFSYEQYF
TGTGCCAGCAGCTTGTTCTCCTACGAGCAGTACTTC
>TRBV29-1|13|TRBJ2-4|TRBD1|few
CSVEGDRVDIQYF
TGCAGCGTAGAGGGGGACAGGGTGGACATTCAGTACTTC
>TRBV19|17|TRBJ2-3|TRBD1|NA
CASSTPDRGSSTDTQYF
TGTGCCAGTAGTACCCCTGACAGGGGGAGTAGCACAGATACGCAGTATTTT
>TRBV28|12|TRBJ1-4|TRBD1|NA
CASSSQGENLFF
TGTGCCAGCAGTTCCCAGGGGGAAAACCTGTTTTTT
>TRBV7-9|17|TRBJ2-4|TRBD1|NA
CASSLVGLETGGNSQYF
TGTGCCAGCAGCTTAGTCGGCTTGGAGACAGGGGGGAACAGTCAGTACTTC
>TRBV9|15|TRBJ2-2|TRBD1|NA
CASRPGQKTTGELFF
TGTGCCAGCAGGCCGGGACAGAAAACCACCGGGGAGCTGTTTTTT
>TRBV19|14|TRBJ2-2|NA|NA
CASSMGRHTGELFF
TGTGCCAGTAGTATGGGACGCCACACCGGGGAGCTGTTTTTT
>TRBV27|14|TRBJ1-1|TRBD1|NA
CASSRHQGVTEAFF
TGTGCCAGCAGCCGTCACCAGGGGGTAACTGAAGCTTTCTTT
>TRBV12-3/TRBV12-4|14|TRBJ1-6|NA|many
CASSPTPPGSPLHF
TGTGCCAGCAGTCCGACTCCACCGGGTTCACCCCTCCACTTT
>TRBV20-1|15|TRBJ2-5|TRBD2|NA
CSAMNRAGVSETQYF
TGCAGTGCTATGAATCGGGCGGGAGTCTCGGAGACCCAGTACTTC
>TRBV7-9|15|TRBJ2-1|NA|many
CASSAIVGQKAEQFF
TGTGCCAGCAGCGCGATAGTAGGCCAAAAGGCTGAGCAGTTCTTC
>TRBV20-1|15|TRBJ2-3|TRBD2|few
CSAGGTSGRSDTQYF
TGCAGTGCCGGGGGCACTAGCGGGAGGTCAGATACGCAGTATTTT
>TRBV11-1|18|TRBJ1-2|TRBD1|few
CASSLVGDGQGANYGYTF
TGTGCCAGCAGCTTAGTAGGGGATGGACAGGGGGCCAACTATGGCTACACCTTC
>TRBV7-9|14|TRBJ1-2|NA|few
CASSLSGGHQGYTF
TGTGCCAGCAGCTTAAGCGGGGGGCATCAGGGCTACACCTTC
>TRBV20-1|14|TRBJ1-2|TRBD1|few
CSAPRTGSDYGYTF
TGCAGTGCCCCCAGGACAGGATCGGACTATGGCTACACCTTC
>TRBV12-5|12|TRBJ2-1|TRBD1|NA
CASGLVPGQKFF
TGTGCTAGTGGTTTGGTTCCGGGACAGAAGTTCTTC